This T cell receptor (beta chain) was found in a study of T cells expressing NK-cell markers. Overall study findings and caveats: Topping the CD3+CD56-NKG2C+ fraction as well were these clonotypes, in a few donors.

TCRdb reanalyzed the 5' RACE reads, giving one entry per CDR3 protein sequence and no DNA. Found here are about 550,000 distinct CDR3 sequences; the top ten clones hold approximately 3.5%. About this clonotype itself: The antigen is unknown.

CDR3 length equals 15 residues. The chain combines TRBV12-3 or TRBV12-4 with TRBJ1-5. This receptor was identified in a man between 18 and 35 years old in good health. Sequencing input: blood T cells: a sorted CD56 or NKG2C T cell subset, CD4+ or CD8+ T cells, or bulk PBMC T cells (not recorded which). The CDR3 loop is CASSSSGREGQPQHF.